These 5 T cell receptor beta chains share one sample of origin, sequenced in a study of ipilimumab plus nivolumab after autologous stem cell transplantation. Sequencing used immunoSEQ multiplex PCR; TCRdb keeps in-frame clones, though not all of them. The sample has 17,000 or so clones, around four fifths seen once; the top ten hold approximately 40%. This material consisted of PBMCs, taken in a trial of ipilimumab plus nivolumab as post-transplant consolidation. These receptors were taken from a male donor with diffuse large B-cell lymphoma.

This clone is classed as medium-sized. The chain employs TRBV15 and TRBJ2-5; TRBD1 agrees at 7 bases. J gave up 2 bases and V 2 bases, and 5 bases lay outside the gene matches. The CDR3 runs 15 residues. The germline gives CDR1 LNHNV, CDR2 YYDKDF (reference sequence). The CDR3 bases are TGTGCCACCAGCAGAAGGGGACAGCCTCAAGAGACCCAGTACTTC. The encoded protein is CATSRRGQPQETQYF.

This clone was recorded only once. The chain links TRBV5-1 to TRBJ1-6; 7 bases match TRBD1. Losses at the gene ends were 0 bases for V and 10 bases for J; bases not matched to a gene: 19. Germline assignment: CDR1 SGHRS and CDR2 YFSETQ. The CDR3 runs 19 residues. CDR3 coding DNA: TGCGCCAGCAGCTTGGCCTGGAGAGGGGGCCTCTCGCGGGGGTCACCCCTCCACTTT. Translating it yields CASSLAWRGGLSRGSPLHF.

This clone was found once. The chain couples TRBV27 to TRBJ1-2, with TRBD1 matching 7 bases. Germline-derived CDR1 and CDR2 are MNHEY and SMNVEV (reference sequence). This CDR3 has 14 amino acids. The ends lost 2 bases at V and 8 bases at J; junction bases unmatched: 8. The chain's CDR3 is CASSLLAQGPGYTF. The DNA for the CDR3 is TGTGCCAGCAGTTTACTAGCACAGGGGCCAGGCTACACCTTC.

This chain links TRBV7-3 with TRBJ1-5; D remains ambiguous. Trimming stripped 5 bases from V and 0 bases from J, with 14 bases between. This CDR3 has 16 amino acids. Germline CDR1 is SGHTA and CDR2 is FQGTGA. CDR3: CASSPEGAYSNQPQHF. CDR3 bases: TGTGCCAGCAGCCCCGAAGGAGCTTATAGCAATCAGCCCCAGCATTTT.

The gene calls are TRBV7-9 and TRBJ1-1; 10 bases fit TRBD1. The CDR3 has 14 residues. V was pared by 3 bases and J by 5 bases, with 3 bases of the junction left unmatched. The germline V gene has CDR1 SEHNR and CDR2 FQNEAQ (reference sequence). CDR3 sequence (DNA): TGTGCCAGCAGCTTCCTGGGACAGGGGACTGAAGCTTTCTTT. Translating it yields CASSFLGQGTEAFF.